The 14 T cell receptor beta chains listed next were all sequenced from one sample in a study of blood T cell dynamics during melanoma immunotherapy (dated by TCRdb to 2018 to 2020). The protocol used for the library was the immunoSEQ multiplex PCR assay. TCRdb carries this immuneACCESS record with in-frame sequences only. Its versions omit some clonotypes, under half of them owing to an unresolved V gene in the studies checked, with the rest unexplained. The sample table holds about 12,000 clones, of which approximately 90% were seen once. Less than 5% of the sample is held by the ten biggest clonotypes. Sample time point, as interpreted from the label and publication: week 3, after first cycle of checkpoint inhibitor. The sequencing here drew on blood, taken from a patient treated with checkpoint blockade. Receptors were obtained from a human donor with melanoma.

The chain carries TRBV6-1 and TRBJ2-5; tentatively, D is TRBD2 (5 bases). Trimming pared 4 bases from V and 5 bases from J, leaving 11 bases between. Germline CDR1 reads MNHNS; CDR2 reads SASEGT. CDR3 size: 13 residues. CDR3 amino acids: CASSGGSEETQYF. The CDR3, as DNA: TGTGCCAGCAGTGGAGGGTCTGAGGAGACCCAGTACTTC.

V gene TRBV10-3 combines with J gene TRBJ1-2, with 12 positions matching TRBD1. The CDR3 runs 13 residues. The germline CDR1 and CDR2 sequences are ENHRY and SYGVKD. Trimming took 6 bases from V and 6 from J; bases not matched to a gene: 2. The CDR3 DNA is TGTGCCATCAGGGGACAGGGGGCGGATGGCTACACCTTC. Amino acids: CAIRGQGADGYTF.

The rearrangement uses TRBV7-9 and TRBJ2-7; D not certain. The CDR3 is 14 residues long. Germline CDR1 is SEHNR and CDR2 is FQNEAQ (reference sequence). Trimming left V 5 bases short and J 7 bases short, with 18 bases between. DNA of the CDR3: TGTGCCAGCAGCCCTCCCCTGCGAAGGGATGAGCAGTACTTC. It yields the protein CASSPPLRRDEQYF. The full variable domain, its missing parts supplied by reference TRBV7-9 and TRBJ2-7, is DTGVSQNPRHKITKRGQNVTFRCDPISEHNRLYWYRQTLGQGPEFLTYFQNEAQLEKSRLLSDRFSAERPKGSFSTLEIQRTEQGDSAMYLCASSPPLRRDEQYFGPGTRLTVT.

This clone came up a few times. V and J are TRBV7-9 and TRBJ2-4; TRBD1 matches 8 bases. The germline V gene has CDR1 SEHNR and CDR2 FQNEAQ (reference sequence). J lost 2 bases, V lost 5 bases, and 8 bases had no gene match. CDR3 length: 16 amino acids. As DNA, the CDR3 is TGTGCCAGCAGCCGCGTCCAGGGGGCTTCCAAAAACATTCAGTACTTC. This sequence encodes CASSRVQGASKNIQYF.

This rearrangement joins TRBV7-2 to TRBJ2-5; TRBD1 matches at 7 bases. The CDR3 is 13 amino acids. Trimming at V came to 4 bases and at J to 5 bases, leaving 4 bases not matched to a gene. The germline CDR1 and CDR2 sequences are SGHTA and FQGNSA. For the CDR3, the DNA is TGTGCCAGCAGCTCGGGACAGAGTGAGACCCAGTACTTC. It translates to CASSSGQSETQYF.

The rearrangement joins TRBV7-8 to TRBJ2-7; D remains unclear. Deletions cut 5 bases from V and 0 bases from J, with 14 bases between. CDR1 and CDR2 from the germline V gene are SGHVS and FQNEAQ. This CDR3 is built from 15 residues. CDR3 amino acids: CASSPRRFSSYEQYF. CDR3 DNA sequence: TGTGCCAGCAGCCCGCGCCGTTTCAGCTCCTACGAGCAGTACTTC.

The chain has TRBV6-1 and TRBJ2-6; no clear D gene. The V end lost 4 bases, the J end lost 0 bases, and 10 bases lay between the germline ends. This CDR3 region has 16 residues. Germline V gene data show CDR1 as MNHNS and CDR2 as SASEGT. CDR3 in amino acids: CASSADAFSGANVLTF. CDR3 bases: TGTGCCAGCAGTGCCGACGCCTTCTCTGGGGCCAACGTCCTGACTTTC.

The chain couples TRBV11-2 to TRBJ2-5, with 7 bases aligning to TRBD1. The J call may be incorrect, as the DNA end agrees better with TRBJ2-7. The CDR3 totals 14 residues. The germline V gene encodes CDR1 SGHAT and CDR2 FQNNGV. CDR3 protein: CASSLAHRGYEQYF. In nucleotides, the CDR3 is TGTGCCAGCAGCTTAGCTCACAGGGGATACGAGCAGTACTTC.

The chain joins TRBV5-5 to TRBJ1-2; D call uncertain. The V end lost 4 bases, the J end lost 0 bases, and 13 bases lay between the germline ends. The CDR3 sequence is 15 residues long. CDR1 and CDR2 (germline): SGHKS, YYEKEE (reference sequence). The CDR3: CASSPVPTPNYGYTF. CDR3 in DNA: TGTGCCAGCAGCCCCGTGCCGACCCCTAACTATGGCTACACCTTC.

The CDR3 DNA sequence: TGTGCCAGCAGCTTCAGGGGGAACGAGCAGTACTTC. This sequence encodes CASSFRGNEQYF. The V and J genes are TRBV11-2 and TRBJ2-7; 7 nucleotides agree with TRBD1. The V and J ends lost 3 bases and 5 bases, in that order; junction bases with no gene match: 1. CDR3 length: 12 amino acids. CDR1 and CDR2 (germline): SGHAT, FQNNGV. Looking up the rest from reference TRBV11-2 and TRBJ2-7 gives the full variable domain: EAGVAQSPRYKIIEKRQSVAFWCNPISGHATLYWYQQILGQGPKLLIQFQNNGVVDDSQLPKDRFSAERLKGVDSTLKIQPAKLEDSAVYLCASSFRGNEQYFGPGTRLTVT.

The chain carries TRBV19 and TRBJ1-2; unclear D gene. Germline CDR1 LNHDA, CDR2 SQIVND (reference sequence). The CDR3 contains 13 residues. The V end was cut by 3 bases, the J end by 2 bases, with 7 bases between. The CDR3 coding sequence is TGTGCCAGTAGTATCTGGGCCAACTATGGCTACACCTTC. Translation: CASSIWANYGYTF.

The chain combines TRBV2 with TRBJ2-1; 9 bases fit TRBD2. Trimming took 6 bases from V and 3 from J; bases not matched to a gene: 9. Per the germline V gene, CDR1 is SNHLY and CDR2 is FYNNEI. This CDR3 contains 16 residues. The chain's CDR3 is CASRNRTSVLYNEQFF. The CDR3, as DNA: TGTGCCAGCAGGAACCGGACTAGCGTCCTCTACAATGAGCAGTTCTTC.

The gene calls are TRBV11-2 and TRBJ2-3, with D tentatively TRBD1 (6 bases). CDR1 SGHAT and CDR2 FQNNGV come from the germline V gene. There are 19 residues in the CDR3. Trimming removed 0 bases at V and 6 bases at J, with 25 bases between. CDR3 amino acids: CASSLEARVPGQGPDTQYF. The CDR3 DNA follows: TGTGCCAGCAGCTTAGAGGCGCGGGTACCGGGACAAGGCCCCGATACGCAGTATTTT.

The chain combines TRBV7-9 with TRBJ1-4; D is undetermined. Germline CDR1 is SEHNR and CDR2 is FQNEAQ (reference sequence). The CDR3 has 13 residues. V was cut by 3 bases and J by 8 bases, with 10 bases left in between. CDR3 region: CASSLLSREKLFF. In nucleotides, the CDR3 is TGTGCCAGCAGCTTGTTAAGTAGGGAAAAACTGTTTTTT.